The T cell receptor beta chain described here comes from a study of early T cells in non-severe SARS-CoV-2 infection. The overall study: The input, bulk RNA from unsorted whole blood, was sequenced, and chains were unpaired.

Study-wide results and limits: VDJdb-based annotation leaned toward anti-spike CD8 responses and missed private and CD4 specificities.

Germline V gene data show CDR1 as SGHTA and CDR2 as FQGNSA. The CDR3 spans 21 residues. This clonotype counts as medium-sized (0.01 to 0.1%). Its antigen is still unknown. The junction departs from germline at one end; a sequencing error may be responsible. Researchers tagged individual cDNA molecules with unique molecular identifiers. TCRdb reanalysed the 5' RACE reads using MiXCR and keeps one entry per CDR3 protein. The table includes about 24,000 distinct CDR3 sequences, 3.5% to 4.5% detected once. This chain connects TRBV7-2 to TRBJ2-7; 11 positions match TRBD2. The sample consisted of whole blood. The sequence was obtained from an adult who was a healthcare worker with PCR-confirmed SARS-CoV-2 infection or an uninfected control (not recorded which). The CDR3 DNA sequence: TGTGCCAGCAGCTCTACCATGGCGGGGACGTACGGGACTAGCGGATTCTACGAACAGTACTTC. Translating gives CASSSTMAGTYGTSGFYEQYF.